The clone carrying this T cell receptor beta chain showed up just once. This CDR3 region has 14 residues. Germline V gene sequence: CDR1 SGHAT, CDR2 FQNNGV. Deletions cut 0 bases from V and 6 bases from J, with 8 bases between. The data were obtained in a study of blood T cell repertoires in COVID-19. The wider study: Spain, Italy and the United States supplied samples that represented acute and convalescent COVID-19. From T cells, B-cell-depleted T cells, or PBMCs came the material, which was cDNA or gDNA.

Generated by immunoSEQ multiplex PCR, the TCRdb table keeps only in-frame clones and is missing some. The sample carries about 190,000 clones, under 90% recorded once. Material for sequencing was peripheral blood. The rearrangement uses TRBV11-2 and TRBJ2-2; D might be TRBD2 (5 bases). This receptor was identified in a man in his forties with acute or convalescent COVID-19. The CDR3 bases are TGTGCCAGCAGCTTAGATAGAGGGCCCGGGGAGCTGTTTTTT. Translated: CASSLDRGPGELFF.